This is a list of T cell receptor beta chains from one sample in a study of OX40 agonist ivuxolimab in advanced cancers. Using immunoSEQ multiplex PCR, the repertoire was profiled, and TCRdb retains in-frame clones only, with some absent. The table records 60,000 to 75,000 clones, around 80% of them present only once. The source material was CD4+ or CD8+ T cells sorted from blood, sampled in a trial of the OX40 agonist ivuxolimab. The receptor set was obtained from an adult with an advanced solid tumor such as melanoma, head and neck, liver or kidney cancer. Each CDR3 is given with its conserved first and last residue. The D gene is left open where the match is weak. Clone size is stated in some rows and not others, as once, few, many or a class when expanded.

J: TRBJ2-7
length: 15
V: TRBV6-5
size: -
D: TRBD1
CDR3: CASRPDRSKTYEQYF
DNA: TGTGCCAGCAGACCGGACAGGTCCAAAACCTACGAGCAGTACTTC

J: TRBJ2-5
length: 11
V: TRBV30
size: -
D: -
CDR3: CAWSHGETQYF
DNA: TGTGCCTGGAGTCACGGAGAGACCCAGTACTTC

J: TRBJ1-2
length: 13
V: TRBV6-1
size: -
D: TRBD1
CDR3: CASTRGQGYGYTF
DNA: TGTGCCTCCACAAGGGGGCAGGGGTATGGCTACACCTTC

J: TRBJ1-4
length: 15
V: TRBV5-6
size: -
D: -
CDR3: CASSSVRILNEKLFF
DNA: TGTGCCAGCAGCTCGGTCCGGATTCTTAATGAAAAACTGTTTTTT

J: TRBJ2-7
length: 11
V: TRBV20-1
size: once
D: -
CDR3: CSASDSYEQYF
DNA: TGCAGTGCCTCGGACTCCTACGAGCAGTACTTC

J: TRBJ2-1
length: 11
V: TRBV20-1
size: -
D: -
CDR3: CSASTSIEQFF
DNA: TGCAGTGCTTCAACTAGTATCGAGCAGTTCTTC

J: TRBJ2-1
length: 19
V: TRBV1
size: -
D: -
CDR3: CTSSQVSKPSSGRYNEQFF
DNA: TGCACCAGCAGCCAAGTCTCCAAGCCGAGTAGCGGGAGATACAATGAGCAGTTCTTC

J: TRBJ1-1
length: 16
V: TRBV10-3
size: -
D: -
CDR3: CAISPLPSGANTEAFF
DNA: TGTGCCATCAGCCCCCTACCGAGCGGGGCGAACACTGAAGCTTTCTTT

J: TRBJ1-1
length: 16
V: TRBV7-8
size: -
D: TRBD1
CDR3: CASSFGTGLKNTEAFF
DNA: TGTGCCAGCAGCTTCGGGACAGGATTGAAGAACACTGAAGCTTTCTTT

J: TRBJ2-5
length: 15
V: TRBV5-6
size: -
D: -
CDR3: CASRGLAGQQETQYF
DNA: TGTGCCAGCAGAGGTCTGGCGGGCCAACAAGAGACCCAGTACTTC

J: TRBJ2-5
length: 16
V: TRBV18
size: -
D: -
CDR3: CASSLSPGRSLETQYF
DNA: TGTGCCAGCTCACTCTCGCCGGGACGGAGTCTGGAGACCCAGTACTTC

J: TRBJ2-5
length: 14
V: TRBV7-2
size: -
D: TRBD1
CDR3: CASSLTGGGETQYF
DNA: TGTGCCAGCAGCTTGACAGGGGGGGGTGAGACCCAGTACTTC

J: TRBJ2-1
length: 13
V: TRBV18
size: once
D: -
CDR3: CASSPVGPNEQFF
DNA: TGTGCCAGCTCACCAGTGGGACCTAATGAGCAGTTCTTC

J: TRBJ1-3
length: 14
V: TRBV5-6
size: -
D: -
CDR3: CASSLVRLEDTIYF
DNA: TGTGCCAGCAGCTTGGTCCGACTGGAGGACACCATATATTTT

J: TRBJ2-5
length: 12
V: TRBV11-2
size: -
D: -
CDR3: CASSLETETQYF
DNA: TGTGCCAGCAGCTTAGAAACAGAGACCCAGTACTTC

J: TRBJ2-7
length: 19
V: TRBV6-4
size: -
D: -
CDR3: CASSVDLPSERPGSLEQYF
DNA: TGTGCCAGCAGTGTTGATCTCCCCTCGGAGCGGCCTGGAAGCCTGGAGCAGTACTTC

J: TRBJ1-1
length: 15
V: TRBV10-3
size: -
D: -
CDR3: CAISESQGLNTEAFF
DNA: TGTGCCATCAGTGAGTCTCAGGGGTTGAACACTGAAGCTTTCTTT

J: TRBJ2-2
length: 12
V: TRBV2
size: -
D: -
CDR3: CASSERGGELFF
DNA: TGTGCCAGCAGTGAGAGAGGAGGGGAGCTGTTTTTT

J: TRBJ2-1
length: 18
V: TRBV5-4
size: -
D: TRBD2
CDR3: CASSPGTSGGPAYNEQFF
DNA: TGTGCCAGCAGCCCGGGGACTAGCGGGGGCCCGGCCTACAATGAGCAGTTCTTC

J: TRBJ2-1
length: 17
V: TRBV5-1
size: -
D: TRBD1
CDR3: CASSPDGQGSSYNEQFF
DNA: TGCGCCAGCAGCCCCGATGGACAGGGGAGCTCCTACAATGAGCAGTTCTTC

J: TRBJ2-7
length: 14
V: TRBV23-1
size: -
D: TRBD2
CDR3: CASSQISSGGVQYF
DNA: TGCGCCAGCAGTCAAATTTCTTCTGGGGGGGTGCAGTACTTC

J: TRBJ2-7
length: 17
V: TRBV23-1
size: -
D: TRBD1
CDR3: CASSQSPERQGIYEQYF
DNA: TGCGCCAGCAGTCAATCCCCCGAGAGACAGGGAATCTACGAGCAGTACTTC

J: TRBJ1-2
length: 14
V: TRBV5-1
size: -
D: -
CDR3: CASSLARKDYGYTF
DNA: TGCGCCAGCAGCTTGGCCAGGAAGGACTATGGCTACACCTTC

J: TRBJ2-3
length: 16
V: TRBV11-3
size: -
D: TRBD2
CDR3: CASSLGGGSGTDTQYF
DNA: TGTGCCAGCAGCTTGGGCGGGGGTAGTGGCACAGATACGCAGTATTTT

J: TRBJ2-2
length: 13
V: TRBV5-1
size: -
D: -
CDR3: CASSYNRERELFF
DNA: TGCGCCAGCAGCTACAACAGGGAAAGGGAGCTGTTTTTT

J: TRBJ1-4
length: 17
V: TRBV19
size: -
D: -
CDR3: CASSIGLTAGRGEKLFF
DNA: TGTGCCAGTAGTATAGGTCTTACGGCAGGGCGTGGGGAAAAACTGTTTTTT

J: TRBJ2-2
length: 18
V: TRBV19
size: -
D: -
CDR3: CASSLARPGHMNTGELFF
DNA: TGTGCCAGTAGTCTCGCCCGCCCGGGACACATGAACACCGGGGAGCTGTTTTTT

J: TRBJ1-4
length: 15
V: TRBV5-1
size: -
D: -
CDR3: CASSANFLPHEKLFF
DNA: TGCGCCAGCAGCGCGAATTTCCTGCCACATGAAAAACTGTTTTTT

J: TRBJ2-3
length: 16
V: TRBV5-4
size: -
D: TRBD1
CDR3: CASSVGTGRKTDTQYF
DNA: TGTGCCAGCAGCGTAGGGACAGGGAGAAAGACAGATACGCAGTATTTT

J: TRBJ1-6
length: 13
V: TRBV15
size: -
D: TRBD1
CDR3: CATSTYRGSPLHF
DNA: TGTGCCACCAGCACCTACAGGGGTTCACCCCTCCACTTT

J: TRBJ1-2
length: 17
V: TRBV7-9
size: once
D: -
CDR3: CASSFLSPYSGARGYTF
DNA: TGTGCCAGCAGCTTTCTCTCCCCGTACTCGGGGGCTCGAGGCTACACCTTC

J: TRBJ1-4
length: 15
V: TRBV7-2
size: -
D: -
CDR3: CASSPTPSTNEKLFF
DNA: TGTGCCAGCAGCCCCACGCCATCAACTAATGAAAAACTGTTTTTT

J: TRBJ2-2
length: 16
V: TRBV2
size: few
D: -
CDR3: CASSGLANRDTGELFF
DNA: TGTGCCAGCAGCGGCCTCGCCAACAGGGACACCGGGGAGCTGTTTTTT

J: TRBJ2-2
length: 13
V: TRBV19
size: -
D: -
CDR3: CASSIEGPGELFF
DNA: TGTGCCAGTAGTATAGAGGGTCCCGGGGAGCTGTTTTTT

J: TRBJ2-5
length: 13
V: TRBV2
size: -
D: -
CDR3: CASSEAGIETQYF
DNA: TGTGCCAGCAGTGAAGCCGGCATAGAGACCCAGTACTTC

J: TRBJ1-4
length: 15
V: TRBV4-1
size: -
D: -
CDR3: CASSQVWGANEKLFF
DNA: TGCGCCAGCAGCCAAGTTTGGGGAGCTAATGAAAAACTGTTTTTT

J: TRBJ1-2
length: 11
V: TRBV20-1
size: -
D: TRBD1
CDR3: CSPGQGQGYTF
DNA: TGCAGTCCGGGACAGGGTCAGGGCTACACCTTC

J: TRBJ2-5
length: 14
V: TRBV11-2
size: -
D: -
CDR3: CASSFPLRGETQYF
DNA: TGTGCCAGCAGCTTCCCATTACGGGGAGAGACCCAGTACTTC

J: TRBJ1-5
length: 15
V: TRBV15
size: once
D: -
CDR3: CATSRSLYSNQPQHF
DNA: TGTGCCACCAGCAGATCCCTTTATAGCAATCAGCCCCAGCATTTT

J: TRBJ1-1
length: 12
V: TRBV6-1
size: -
D: -
CDR3: CASLEYGTEAFF
DNA: TGTGCCAGTCTCGAGTACGGCACTGAAGCTTTCTTT

J: TRBJ2-3
length: 13
V: TRBV5-4
size: -
D: -
CDR3: CASSGGSTDTQYF
DNA: TGTGCCAGCAGCGGGGGAAGCACAGATACGCAGTATTTT

J: TRBJ1-1
length: 11
V: TRBV27
size: few
D: -
CDR3: CASISTPEGFF
DNA: TGTGCCAGCATTTCAACACCGGAGGGTTTCTTT

J: TRBJ1-2
length: 13
V: TRBV7-9
size: -
D: -
CDR3: CASSPAGVYGYTF
DNA: TGTGCCAGCAGCCCCGCGGGGGTCTATGGCTACACCTTC

J: TRBJ2-7
length: 18
V: TRBV9
size: -
D: TRBD1
CDR3: CASSVASPGQGPTYEQYF
DNA: TGTGCCAGCAGCGTAGCCAGCCCCGGACAGGGCCCAACCTACGAGCAGTACTTC

J: TRBJ2-1
length: 14
V: TRBV5-6
size: -
D: -
CDR3: CASSLVDTDNEQFF
DNA: TGTGCCAGCAGCTTGGTGGACACAGACAATGAGCAGTTCTTC

J: TRBJ1-2
length: 11
V: TRBV27
size: -
D: -
CDR3: CASSGGYGYTF
DNA: TGTGCCAGCAGTGGGGGGTATGGCTACACCTTC